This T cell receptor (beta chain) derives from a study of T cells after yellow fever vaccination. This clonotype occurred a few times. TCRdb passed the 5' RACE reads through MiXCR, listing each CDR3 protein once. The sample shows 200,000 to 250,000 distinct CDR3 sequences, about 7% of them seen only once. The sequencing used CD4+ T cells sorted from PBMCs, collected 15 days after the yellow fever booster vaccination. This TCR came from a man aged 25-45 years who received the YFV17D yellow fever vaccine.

The CDR3 DNA sequence: TGTGCCAGCAGTCGACAGGGAAGGGATACGCAGTATTTT. This codes for CASSRQGRDTQYF. The chain couples TRBV5-6 to TRBJ2-3, with 7 bases that match TRBD1. Germline V CDR1 and CDR2: SGHDT, YYEEEE. V shed 5 bases and J 6 bases; nucleotides not matched to a gene: 6. The CDR3 contains 13 residues.